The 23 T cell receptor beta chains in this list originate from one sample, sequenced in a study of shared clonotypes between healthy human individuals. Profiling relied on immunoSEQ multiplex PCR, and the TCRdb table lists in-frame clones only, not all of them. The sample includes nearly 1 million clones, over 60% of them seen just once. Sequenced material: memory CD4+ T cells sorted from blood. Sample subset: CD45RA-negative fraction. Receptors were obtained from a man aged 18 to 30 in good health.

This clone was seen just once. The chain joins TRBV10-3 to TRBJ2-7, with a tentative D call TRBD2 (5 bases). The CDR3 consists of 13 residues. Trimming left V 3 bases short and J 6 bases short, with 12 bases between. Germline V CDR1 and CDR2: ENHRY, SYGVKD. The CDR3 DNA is TGTGCCATCAGTGAAGTGGAGGCGGGCGAGCAGTACTTC. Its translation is CAISEVEAGEQYF.

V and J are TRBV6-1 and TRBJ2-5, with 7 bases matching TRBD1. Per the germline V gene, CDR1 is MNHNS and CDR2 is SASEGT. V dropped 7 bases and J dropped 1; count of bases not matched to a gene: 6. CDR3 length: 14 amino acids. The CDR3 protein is CASTRGPSQETQYF. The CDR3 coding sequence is TGTGCCAGCACTAGGGGGCCGAGCCAAGAGACCCAGTACTTC.

CDR3 in DNA: TGTGCCAGCAGGGACACCCGGGGGTCTGAAGCTTTCTTT. This codes for CASRDTRGSEAFF. The chain employs TRBV6-1 and TRBJ1-1, with D possibly TRBD1 on 5 matching bases. V was clipped by 6 bases and J by 6 bases, with 14 bases between them. Per germline, CDR1 MNHNS and CDR2 SASEGT. This CDR3 is 13 amino acids long.

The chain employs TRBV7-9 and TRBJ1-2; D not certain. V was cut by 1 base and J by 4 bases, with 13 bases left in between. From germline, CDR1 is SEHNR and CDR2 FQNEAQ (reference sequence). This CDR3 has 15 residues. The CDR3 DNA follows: TGTGCCAGCAGCTTAGGGCACCGAACCCTCTATGGCTACACCTTC. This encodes CASSLGHRTLYGYTF.

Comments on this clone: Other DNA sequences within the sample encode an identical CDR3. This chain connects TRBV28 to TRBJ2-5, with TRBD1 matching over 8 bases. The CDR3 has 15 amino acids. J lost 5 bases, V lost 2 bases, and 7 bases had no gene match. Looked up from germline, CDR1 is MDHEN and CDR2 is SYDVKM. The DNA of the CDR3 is TGTGCCAGCAGTTTAGGAGACAGGGGCCGGGAGACCCAGTACTTC. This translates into CASSLGDRGRETQYF.

The CDR3 loop reads CASTSRTYEQYF. The CDR3 nucleotides read TGTGCCAGCACTAGCCGAACCTACGAGCAGTACTTC. The chain has TRBV6-6 and TRBJ2-7; D may be TRBD2 (5 bases). V dropped 7 bases and J dropped 2 bases, with 9 bases sitting between them. CDR1 and CDR2 (germline): MNHNY, SVGAGI (reference sequence). The CDR3 runs 12 residues.

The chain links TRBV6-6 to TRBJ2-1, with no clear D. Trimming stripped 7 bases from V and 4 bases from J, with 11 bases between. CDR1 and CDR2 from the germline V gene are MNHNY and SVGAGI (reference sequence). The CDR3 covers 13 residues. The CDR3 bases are TGTGCCAGCACTCGAGCGCGTTACAATGAGCAGTTCTTC. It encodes CASTRARYNEQFF.

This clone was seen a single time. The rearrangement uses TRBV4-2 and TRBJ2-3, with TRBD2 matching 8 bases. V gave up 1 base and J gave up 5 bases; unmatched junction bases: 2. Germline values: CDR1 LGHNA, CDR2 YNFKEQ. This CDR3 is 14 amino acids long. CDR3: CASSQVLAVDTQYF. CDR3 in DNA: TGTGCCAGCAGCCAAGTACTAGCGGTAGATACGCAGTATTTT.

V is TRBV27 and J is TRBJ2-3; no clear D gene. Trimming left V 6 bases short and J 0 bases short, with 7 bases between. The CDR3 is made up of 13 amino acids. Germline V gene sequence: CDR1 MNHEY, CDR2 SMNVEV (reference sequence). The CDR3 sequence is CASRVASTDTQYF. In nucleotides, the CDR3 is TGTGCCAGCAGGGTGGCCAGCACAGATACGCAGTATTTT.

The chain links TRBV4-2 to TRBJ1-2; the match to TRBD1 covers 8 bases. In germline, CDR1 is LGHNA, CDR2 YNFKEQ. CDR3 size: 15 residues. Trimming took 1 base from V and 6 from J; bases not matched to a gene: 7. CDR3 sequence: CASSQGEQGVNGYTF. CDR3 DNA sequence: TGTGCCAGCAGCCAAGGAGAACAGGGGGTAAATGGCTACACCTTC.

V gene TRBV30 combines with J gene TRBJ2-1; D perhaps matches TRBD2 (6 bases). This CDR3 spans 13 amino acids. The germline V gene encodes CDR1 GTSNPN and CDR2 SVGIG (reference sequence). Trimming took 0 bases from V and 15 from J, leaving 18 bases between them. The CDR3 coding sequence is TGTGCCTGGAGTGTACCCGGGCGGGATAAGTCGTTCTTC. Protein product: CAWSVPGRDKSFF.

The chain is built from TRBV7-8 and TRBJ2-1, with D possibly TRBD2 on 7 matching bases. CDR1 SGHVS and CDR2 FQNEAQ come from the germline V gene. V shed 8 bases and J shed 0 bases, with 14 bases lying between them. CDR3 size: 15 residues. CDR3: CASLRGQGSYNEQFF. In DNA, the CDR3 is TGTGCCAGCCTGCGGGGGCAGGGCTCCTACAATGAGCAGTTCTTC.

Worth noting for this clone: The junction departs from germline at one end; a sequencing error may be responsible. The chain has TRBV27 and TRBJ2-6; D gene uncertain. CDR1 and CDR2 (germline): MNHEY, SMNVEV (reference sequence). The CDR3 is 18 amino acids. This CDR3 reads CASSLSPPGLSGANVLTF. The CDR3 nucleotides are TGTGCCAGCAGCTTATCCCCTCCGGGCCTCTCTGGGGCCAACGTCCTGACTTTC.

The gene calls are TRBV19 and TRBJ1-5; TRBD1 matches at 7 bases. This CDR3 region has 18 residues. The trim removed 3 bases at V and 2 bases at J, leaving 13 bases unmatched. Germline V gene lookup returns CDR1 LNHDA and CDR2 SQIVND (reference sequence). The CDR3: CASSIPRTQGDGNQPQHF. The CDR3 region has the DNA TGTGCCAGTAGTATCCCAAGGACTCAGGGGGATGGCAATCAGCCCCAGCATTTT.

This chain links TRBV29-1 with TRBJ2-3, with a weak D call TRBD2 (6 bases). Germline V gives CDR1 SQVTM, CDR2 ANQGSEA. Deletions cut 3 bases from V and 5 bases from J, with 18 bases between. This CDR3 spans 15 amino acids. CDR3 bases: TGCAGCGTTGAGTCCAGATGGGTAGCGGTAGATACGCAGTATTTT. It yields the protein CSVESRWVAVDTQYF.

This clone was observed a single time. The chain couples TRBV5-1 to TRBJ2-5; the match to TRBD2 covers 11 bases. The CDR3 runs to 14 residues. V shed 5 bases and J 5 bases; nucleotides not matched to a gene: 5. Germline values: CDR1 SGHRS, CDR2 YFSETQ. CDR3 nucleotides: TGCGCCAGCAGGACCGGACTAGCGGGTGAGACCCAGTACTTC. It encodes CASRTGLAGETQYF.

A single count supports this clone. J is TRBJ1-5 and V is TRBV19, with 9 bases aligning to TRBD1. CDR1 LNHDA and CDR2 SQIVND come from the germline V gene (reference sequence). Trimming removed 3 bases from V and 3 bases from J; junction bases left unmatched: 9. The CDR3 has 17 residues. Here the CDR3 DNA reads TGTGCCAGTAGTATCATACCGGGACAGGGCTTCAATCAGCCCCAGCATTTT. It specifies CASSIIPGQGFNQPQHF.

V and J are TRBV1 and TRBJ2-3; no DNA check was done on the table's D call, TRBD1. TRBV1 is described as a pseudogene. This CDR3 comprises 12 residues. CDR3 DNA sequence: TGCACCAGCAGCCTACAGGGATATACGCAGTATTTT. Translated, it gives CTSSLQGYTQYF.

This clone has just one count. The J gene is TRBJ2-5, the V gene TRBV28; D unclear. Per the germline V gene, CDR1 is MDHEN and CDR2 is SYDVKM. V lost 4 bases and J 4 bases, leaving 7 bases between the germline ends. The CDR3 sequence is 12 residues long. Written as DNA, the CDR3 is TGTGCCAGCAGTTGGGTGGCAGAGACCCAGTACTTC. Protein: CASSWVAETQYF.

CDR3 loop: CSVPHQRTFYNEQFF. The CDR3 coding sequence is TGCAGCGTGCCTCATCAGAGGACCTTCTACAATGAGCAGTTCTTC. J is TRBJ2-1 and V is TRBV29-1; D gene uncertain. The CDR3 covers 15 residues. CDR1 and CDR2 from the germline V gene are SQVTM and ANQGSEA. Trimming left V 6 bases short and J 3 bases short, with 18 bases between.

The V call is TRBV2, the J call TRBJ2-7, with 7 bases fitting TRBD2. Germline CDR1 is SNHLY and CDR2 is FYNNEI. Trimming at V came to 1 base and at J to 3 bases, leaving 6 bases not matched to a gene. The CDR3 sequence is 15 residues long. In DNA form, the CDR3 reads TGTGCCAGCAGTGAAGTTTGGCGGGGGTACTACGAGCAGTACTTC. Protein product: CASSEVWRGYYEQYF.

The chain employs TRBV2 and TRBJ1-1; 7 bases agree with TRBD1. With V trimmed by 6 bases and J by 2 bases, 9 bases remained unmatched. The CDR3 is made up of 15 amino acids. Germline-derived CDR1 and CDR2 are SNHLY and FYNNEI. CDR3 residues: CASRPTGEPNTEAFF. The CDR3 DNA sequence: TGTGCCAGCAGACCAACAGGGGAACCTAACACTGAAGCTTTCTTT. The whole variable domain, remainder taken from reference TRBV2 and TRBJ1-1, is EPEVTQTPSHQVTQMGQEVILRCVPISNHLYFYWYRQILGQKVEFLVSFYNNEISEKSEIFDDQFSVERPDGSNFTLKIRSTKLEDSAMYFCASRPTGEPNTEAFFGQGTRLTVV.

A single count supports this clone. In nucleotides, the CDR3 is TGCGCCAGCAGCGGAACCTGGACAGGGAGCTCCTACGAGCAGTACTTC. Protein sequence: CASSGTWTGSSYEQYF. The chain recombines TRBV4-3 with TRBJ2-7, with 8 bases fitting TRBD1. The CDR3 consists of 16 residues. J gave up 0 bases and V 5 bases, and 9 bases lay outside the gene matches. Per the germline V gene, CDR1 is LGHNA and CDR2 is YSLEER.